The 27 T cell receptor beta chains below come from one sample, sequenced in a study of blood T cell repertoires in COVID-19. TCRdb's table, derived via immunoSEQ multiplex PCR, lists solely in-frame clones and lacks some. Seen here are around 280,000 clones, roughly nine tenths observed once, and the top ten hold approximately 12%. Sequenced: peripheral blood. These receptors originate from a woman in her twenties or thirties with COVID-19, enrolled during active disease.

The chain uses TRBV5-6 and TRBJ2-7, with D tentatively TRBD2 (5 bases). The ends were cut back, 1 base at V and 6 bases at J, with 8 bases in the middle. CDR3 length equals 12 residues. In germline, CDR1 is SGHDT, CDR2 YYEEEE. The CDR3 DNA sequence: TGTGCCAGCAGCTTGCGGGGTGGCGAGCAGTACTTC. This encodes CASSLRGGEQYF.

The chain employs TRBV18 and TRBJ2-3; the match to TRBD1 covers 10 bases. The CDR3 contains 16 residues. Germline CDR1 is KGHSH and CDR2 is LQKENI. The trim removed 5 bases at V and 0 bases at J, leaving 5 bases unmatched. This CDR3 is CASSTRTGGSTDTQYF. CDR3 coding DNA: TGTGCCAGCTCAACCAGGACAGGGGGTAGCACAGATACGCAGTATTTT.

The V gene is TRBV5-4, the J gene TRBJ2-2; TRBD1 matches 7 bases. The J segment lost 2 bases and the V segment lost 2 bases, leaving 15 bases of the junction unmatched. Germline CDR1 SGHNT, CDR2 YYREEE (reference sequence). The CDR3 extends over 19 amino acids. The chain's CDR3 is CASSLVGPWTGPNTGELFF. In nucleotides, the CDR3 is TGTGCCAGCAGCTTAGTGGGCCCCTGGACAGGCCCTAACACCGGGGAGCTGTTTTTT. Combining the CDR3 with reference TRBV5-4 and TRBJ2-2 gives the whole variable domain ETGVTQSPTHLIKTRGQQVTLRCSSQSGHNTVSWYQQALGQGPQFIFQYYREEENGRGNFPPRFSGLQFPNYSSELNVNALELDDSALYLCASSLVGPWTGPNTGELFFGEGSRLTVL.

The rearrangement uses TRBV4-1 and TRBJ1-2; TRBD1 matches 9 bases. Germline V gene data show CDR1 as MGHRA and CDR2 as YSYEKL. The CDR3 consists of 15 residues. Losses at the gene ends were 1 base for V and 7 bases for J; bases not matched to a gene: 7. The CDR3 is CASSQGGTGIGGYTF. The CDR3 coding sequence is TGCGCCAGCAGCCAAGGAGGGACAGGGATCGGTGGCTACACCTTC.

CDR3 in DNA: TGCGCCAGCAGTCAGGAGATCCGTAGGGACAGACCTTCGTACGAGCAGTACTTC. Amino acids: CASSQEIRRDRPSYEQYF. V and J are TRBV23-1 and TRBJ2-7; 7 bases line up with TRBD1. TRBV23-1 carries the ORF label, with uncertain function. The V gene end was trimmed by 3 bases and the J gene end by 4 bases; junction bases not matched to a gene: 18. CDR3 length: 18 amino acids.

The J gene is TRBJ1-3, the V gene TRBV6-5; no firm D call. Germline V lookup: CDR1 MNHEY, CDR2 SVGAGI. This CDR3 has 16 amino acids. V was cut by 3 bases and J by 0 bases, with 12 bases left in between. The chain's CDR3 is CASSYSREFSGNTIYF. The CDR3 DNA sequence: TGTGCCAGCAGTTATTCGCGGGAATTCTCTGGAAACACCATATATTTT.

The rearrangement uses TRBV5-6 and TRBJ2-7; D may be TRBD2 (5 bases). The CDR3 spans 13 residues. Trimming left V 4 bases short and J 1 base short, with 9 bases between. Germline CDR1 reads SGHDT; CDR2 reads YYEEEE. The DNA of the CDR3 is TGTGCCAGCAGCCCCGGGATGTCCTACGAGCAGTACTTC. It codes for CASSPGMSYEQYF.

CDR3 nucleotide sequence: TGCGCCAGCAGCTTTGGGGCCCAAGGGACCGGGGAGCTGTTTTTT. Its protein product is CASSFGAQGTGELFF. The chain links TRBV5-1 to TRBJ2-2, with D possibly matching TRBD1 (5 bases). This CDR3 is built from 15 residues. The V and J ends lost 2 bases and 5 bases respectively, with 13 bases between them. Germline lookup yields CDR1 SGHRS and CDR2 YFSETQ.

The chain joins TRBV5-1 to TRBJ2-1; the match to TRBD1 covers 7 bases. Germline loops: CDR1 SGHRS, CDR2 YFSETQ. The CDR3 totals 16 residues. With V trimmed by 2 bases and J by 8 bases, 13 bases remained unmatched. In DNA form, the CDR3 reads TGCGCCAGCAGCTTTGCTGAGACAGGGTCCCTCTATGAGCAGTTCTTC. This encodes CASSFAETGSLYEQFF. Filled out from reference TRBV5-1 and TRBJ2-1, the complete variable domain reads KAGVTQTPRYLIKTRGQQVTLSCSPISGHRSVSWYQQTPGQGLQFLFEYFSETQRNKGNFPGRFSGRQFSNSRSEMNVSTLELGDSALYLCASSFAETGSLYEQFFGPGTRLTVL.

The V call is TRBV3-1 (or the pseudogene TRBV3-2), the J call TRBJ1-6; TRBD1 matches 9 bases. The CDR3 contains 16 residues. Trimming cost V 4 bases and J 7 bases; bases outside gene matches: 8. Germline CDR1 and CDR2: LGHDT and YNNKEL (reference sequence). The CDR3: CASSPLGDRANSPLHF. CDR3 DNA: TGTGCCAGCAGCCCCCTCGGGGACAGGGCCAATTCACCCCTCCACTTT.

The chain carries TRBV6-2 or TRBV6-3 and TRBJ1-5; a possible D gene is TRBD1 (6 bases). The CDR3 is 12 residues long. Trimming took off 5 bases at V and 5 bases at J, with 7 bases between the two ends. The germline gives CDR1 MNHEY, CDR2 SVGEGT. The CDR3 DNA reads TGTGCCAGCAGTCACAGGGATCAGCCCCAGCATTTT. This gives the protein CASSHRDQPQHF.

This chain connects TRBV28 to TRBJ2-3; TRBD2 is a possible D gene (5 bases). This CDR3 is 13 amino acids long. Looked up from germline, CDR1 is MDHEN and CDR2 is SYDVKM. Trimming removed 2 bases at V and 5 bases at J, with 8 bases between. In DNA, the CDR3 is TGTGCCAGCAGTTTAGATGCGGGAGATACGCAGTATTTT. Encoded protein: CASSLDAGDTQYF.

The V call is TRBV5-5, the J call TRBJ1-1; D is perhaps TRBD1 (6 bases). The V gene lost 2 bases and the J gene lost 4 bases, with 12 bases spanning the gap. The CDR3 runs 14 residues. Germline V gene sequence: CDR1 SGHKS, CDR2 YYEKEE (reference sequence). The CDR3 DNA is TGTGCCAGCAGCTTCACAGGGATGGGCACTGAAGCTTTCTTT. This sequence encodes CASSFTGMGTEAFF. The entire variable domain, with the rest obtained from reference TRBV5-5 and TRBJ1-1, is as follows: DAGVTQSPTHLIKTRGQQVTLRCSPISGHKSVSWYQQVLGQGPQFIFQYYEKEERGRGNFPDRFSARQFPNYSSELNVNALLLGDSALYLCASSFTGMGTEAFFGQGTRLTVV.

V and J are TRBV2 and TRBJ1-1, with D maybe TRBD1 (5 bases). Trimming stripped 3 bases from V and 4 bases from J, with 15 bases between. Per germline, CDR1 SNHLY and CDR2 FYNNEI. CDR3 length: 15 amino acids. CDR3 in DNA: TGTGCCAGCAGTGACCGACAGTGGGGTCCCACTGAAGCTTTCTTT. Its protein product is CASSDRQWGPTEAFF.

This clone is a singleton in its sample. This chain connects TRBV5-1 to TRBJ2-7, with 7 bases that match TRBD2. CDR3 length: 13 residues. CDR1 and CDR2 (germline): SGHRS, YFSETQ. After removal of 4 bases from V and 4 bases from J, the junction contained 5 bases not matched to a gene. The CDR3 spells CASSPGRVYEQYF. The CDR3 nucleotides are TGCGCCAGCAGCCCTGGGAGGGTTTACGAGCAGTACTTC.

This sequence joins TRBV6-5 and TRBJ2-3; TRBD2 aligns across 9 bases. V shed 0 bases and J 3 bases; nucleotides not matched to a gene: 4. This CDR3 region has 16 residues. CDR1 is MNHEY and CDR2 is SVGAGI in the germline V gene. CDR3 amino acids: CASSYSASGVTDTQYF. CDR3 in DNA: TGTGCCAGCAGTTACTCCGCTAGCGGGGTGACAGATACGCAGTATTTT.

J is TRBJ1-2 and V is TRBV6-2 or TRBV6-3; TRBD1 matches 11 bases. V was pared by 5 bases and J by 6 bases, with 14 bases of the junction left unmatched. Germline CDR1 is MNHEY and CDR2 is SVGEGT. The CDR3 is 17 residues long. The CDR3 is CASSTTRGDRGFHGYTF. CDR3 DNA sequence: TGTGCCAGCAGTACCACCCGGGGGGACAGGGGGTTTCATGGCTACACCTTC.

Only one count was recorded for this clone. This rearrangement joins TRBV4-1 to TRBJ2-7, with 11 bases matching TRBD2. Gene TRBJ2-5 matches the end of the DNA better, so the J call may be wrong. Germline CDR1 and CDR2: MGHRA and YSYEKL. This CDR3 is built from 16 residues. The CDR3 loop reads CASSQVAVGLAGTQYF. The CDR3 DNA sequence: TGCGCCAGCAGCCAAGTGGCCGTCGGACTAGCGGGGACCCAGTACTTC.

The gene calls are TRBV5-1 and TRBJ2-2; D gene ambiguous. The CDR3 spans 14 residues. Trimming cost V 2 bases and J 1 base, with 6 bases left between them. Germline V lookup: CDR1 SGHRS, CDR2 YFSETQ. Here the CDR3 reads CASSFSGNTGELFF. In DNA form, the CDR3 reads TGCGCCAGCAGCTTTTCGGGGAACACCGGGGAGCTGTTTTTT. The full variable domain, with the rest looked up from reference TRBV5-1 and TRBJ2-2, is KAGVTQTPRYLIKTRGQQVTLSCSPISGHRSVSWYQQTPGQGLQFLFEYFSETQRNKGNFPGRFSGRQFSNSRSEMNVSTLELGDSALYLCASSFSGNTGELFFGEGSRLTVL.

This clone was recorded a few times. The chain links TRBV27 to TRBJ2-3; 10 nucleotides align to TRBD2. Germline values: CDR1 MNHEY, CDR2 SMNVEV (reference sequence). After removal of 7 bases from V and 2 bases from J, the junction contained 6 bases not matched to a gene. The CDR3 is made up of 15 amino acids. In nucleotides, the CDR3 is TGTGCCAGCACGGCTAGCGGGGGACCCACAGATACGCAGTATTTT. Translation: CASTASGGPTDTQYF.

The V and J genes are TRBV6-5 and TRBJ1-2, with D tentatively TRBD1 (5 bases). This CDR3 comprises 14 residues. Germline CDR1 is MNHEY and CDR2 is SVGAGI. V was shortened by 2 bases and J by 8 bases, with 15 bases between the two germline ends. CDR3 sequence: CASSYAQGLSGYTF. CDR3 nucleotides: TGTGCCAGCAGTTACGCTCAGGGACTTTCGGGCTACACCTTC.

This CDR3 is CASSPYRTSGYTF. DNA of the CDR3: TGTGCCAGCAGCCCTTACAGGACCTCGGGCTACACCTTC. The rearrangement uses TRBV16 and TRBJ1-2; the D gene is possibly TRBD1 (5 bases). V was pared by 4 bases and J by 8 bases, with 14 bases between. Germline V gene lookup returns CDR1 KGHSY and CDR2 FQNENV. The CDR3 sequence is 13 residues long.

The chain employs TRBV11-2 and TRBJ1-2; D uncertain. The CDR3 is made up of 14 amino acids. V lost 4 bases, J lost 1 base, and 10 bases lay in between. Germline CDR1 is SGHAT and CDR2 is FQNNGV. CDR3 nucleotide sequence: TGTGCCAGCAGCTCCACAAACTATAACTATGGCTACACCTTC. Translating it yields CASSSTNYNYGYTF.

The chain couples TRBV2 to TRBJ1-1, with 10 positions matching TRBD1. V trimming: 6 bases; J trimming: 8 bases; junction bases outside the gene matches: 9. CDR3 length: 14 residues. From germline, CDR1 is SNHLY and CDR2 FYNNEI. The CDR3 reads CASRQDRGGSEAFF. In DNA form, the CDR3 reads TGTGCCAGCAGACAGGACAGGGGGGGCTCGGAAGCTTTCTTT.

The chain uses TRBV5-1 and TRBJ2-1, with D possibly TRBD2 on 6 matching bases. This CDR3 has 14 residues. V lost 6 bases, J lost 7 bases, and 17 bases lay in between. The V gene's germline CDR1 is SGHRS and CDR2 YFSETQ. The CDR3 DNA is TGCGCCAGCAAGGAGGGTTCGTCGTTAAATGAGCAGTTCTTC. Amino acid sequence: CASKEGSSLNEQFF.

A single count supports this clone. The gene calls are TRBV7-8 and TRBJ1-5; 9 nucleotides line up with TRBD1. The CDR3 totals 15 residues. CDR1 and CDR2 (germline): SGHVS, FQNEAQ. V lost 6 bases to trimming and J lost 4 bases; unmatched junction nucleotides: 7. The CDR3 is CASSRDRALNQPQHF. Here the CDR3 DNA reads TGTGCCAGCAGTCGGGACAGGGCCTTGAATCAGCCCCAGCATTTT.

The V gene is TRBV7-9, the J gene TRBJ2-4; perhaps TRBD1 as D (5 bases). Germline V lookup: CDR1 SEHNR, CDR2 FQNEAQ (reference sequence). The ends were cut back, 7 bases at V and 0 bases at J, with 16 bases in the middle. This CDR3 has 16 residues. The CDR3: CASTEWSGLAKNIQYF. CDR3 nucleotides: TGTGCCAGCACCGAGTGGTCAGGGCTAGCCAAAAACATTCAGTACTTC.